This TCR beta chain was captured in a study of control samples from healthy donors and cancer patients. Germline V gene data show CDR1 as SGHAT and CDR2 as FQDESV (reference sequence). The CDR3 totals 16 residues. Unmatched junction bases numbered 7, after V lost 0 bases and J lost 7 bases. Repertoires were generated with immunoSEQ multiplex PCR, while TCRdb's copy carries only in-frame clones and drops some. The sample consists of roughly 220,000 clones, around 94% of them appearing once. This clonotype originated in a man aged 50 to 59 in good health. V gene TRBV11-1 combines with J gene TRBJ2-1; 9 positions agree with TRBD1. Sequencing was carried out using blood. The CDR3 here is CASSLAATGGVNEQFF. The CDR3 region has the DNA TGTGCCAGCAGCTTAGCCGCGACAGGGGGGGTAAATGAGCAGTTCTTC.